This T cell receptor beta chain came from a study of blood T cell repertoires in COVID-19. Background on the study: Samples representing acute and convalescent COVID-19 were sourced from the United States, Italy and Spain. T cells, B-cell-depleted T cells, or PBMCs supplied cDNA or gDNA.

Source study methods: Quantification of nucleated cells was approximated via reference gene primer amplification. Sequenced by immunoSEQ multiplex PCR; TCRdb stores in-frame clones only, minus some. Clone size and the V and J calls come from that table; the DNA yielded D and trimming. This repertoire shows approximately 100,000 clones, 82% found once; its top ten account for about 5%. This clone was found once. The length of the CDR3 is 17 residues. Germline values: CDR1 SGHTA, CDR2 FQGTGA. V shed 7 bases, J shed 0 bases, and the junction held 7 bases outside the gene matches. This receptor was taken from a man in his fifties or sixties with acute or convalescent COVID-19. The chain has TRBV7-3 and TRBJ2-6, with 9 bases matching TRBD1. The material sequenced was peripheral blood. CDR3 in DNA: TGTGCCAGCACTCCGGGACAGGGTGTCTCTGGGGCCAACGTCCTGACTTTC. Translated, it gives CASTPGQGVSGANVLTF.